The 8 T cell receptor beta chains below all came from one sample that was sequenced in a study of regulatory T cells in long-lasting Graves disease. Time point of the sample: newly diagnosed GD, antithyroid drugs for less than 3 months. After RNA was extracted from PBMCs, the TCR library was made from it. Assembly of TCR beta libraries relied on iRepertoire HTBI primers together with Arm-PCR of CDR3 regions. TCRdb fed the multiplex PCR reads into MiXCR, producing one record per CDR3 protein. This sample carries approximately 310,000 distinct CDR3 sequences, 15% to 20% of them seen once, and the ten largest clones take 38%. The material was peripheral blood mononuclear cells (PBMCs), obtained at new diagnosis, from a patient treated with antithyroid drugs. Every receptor here comes from a female donor with Graves disease.

The V gene is TRBV14, the J gene TRBJ2-7; D not certain. CDR3 length: 12 amino acids. V lost 3 bases and J lost 6, with 9 bases in between. CDR1 and CDR2 (germline): SGHDN, FVKESK. The CDR3 nucleotides read TGTGCCAGCAGCCATATCCCGAGCGAGCAGTACTTC. It is translated as CASSHIPSEQYF.

This clonotype was seen many times. The chain employs TRBV27 and TRBJ2-2; TRBD2 matches at 12 bases. The CDR3 sequence is 19 residues long. The V and J ends lost 4 bases and 7 bases, in that order; junction bases with no gene match: 16. Germline V gene sequence: CDR1 MNHEY, CDR2 SMNVEV (reference sequence). CDR3 region: CASSSPLAGGPRGGGELFF. The CDR3 nucleotides read TGTGCCAGCAGTTCGCCTCTAGCGGGAGGGCCTCGTGGGGGCGGGGAGCTGTTTTTT.

Only a few counts were recorded for this clonotype. A read error may be the cause here, since a much bigger clone is one base away. The chain carries TRBV30 and TRBJ2-1, with no clear D. CDR1 and CDR2 (germline): GTSNPN, SVGIG (reference sequence). The CDR3 is 13 amino acids. CDR3 coding DNA: TGTGCCTGGAGTCTGGAGCCAGACAATGAGCAGCTCTTC. Translation gives CAWSLEPDNEQLF. The variable domain in full, with the rest retrieved from reference TRBV30 and TRBJ2-1, is SQTIHQWPATLVQPVGSPLSLECTVEGTSNPNLYWYRQAAGRGLQLLFYSVGIGQISSEVPQNLSASRPQDRQFILSSKKLLLSDSGFYLCAWSLEPDNEQLFGPGTRLTVL.

This clonotype has at least ten counts. The chain couples TRBV27 to TRBJ2-3; D uncertain. The CDR3 extends over 16 amino acids. The V end was cut by 4 bases, the J end by 3 bases, with 17 bases between. CDR1 is MNHEY, CDR2 SMNVEV, per germline (reference sequence). The CDR3, as DNA: TGTGCCAGCAGTTCCTTAACACTCAAGGCGACAGATACGCAGTATTTT. Amino acid sequence: CASSSLTLKATDTQYF.

The gene calls are TRBV7-8 and TRBJ2-1, with TRBD2 identical over 7 bases. V was pared by 1 base and J by 0 bases, with 3 bases of the junction left unmatched. There are 16 residues in the CDR3. Germline loops: CDR1 SGHVS, CDR2 FQNEAQ. CDR3 residues: CASSLGAGSSYNEQFF. In nucleotides, the CDR3 is TGTGCCAGCAGCTTAGGAGCGGGGAGCTCCTACAATGAGCAGTTCTTC.

This clonotype has at least ten counts. The chain couples TRBV12-3 or TRBV12-4 to TRBJ2-1; TRBD2 is a possible D gene (6 bases). This CDR3 has 15 residues. Trimming took off 2 bases at V and 3 bases at J, with 11 bases between the two ends. DNA of the CDR3: TGTGCCAGCAGTTTACGCCGGGGAGGCTACAATGAGCAGTTCTTC. It yields the protein CASSLRRGGYNEQFF.

The genes are TRBV11-1 and TRBJ2-1, with D perhaps matching TRBD1 (5 bases). CDR1 is SGHAT, CDR2 FQDESV, per germline (reference sequence). This CDR3 is built from 15 residues. Trimming left V 7 bases short and J 5 bases short, with 18 bases between. CDR3 region: CASTKDSPGDNEQFF. The DNA of the CDR3 is TGTGCCAGCACCAAAGACAGTCCTGGGGACAATGAGCAGTTCTTC.

This clonotype was detected ten times or more. V is TRBV13 and J is TRBJ2-1; 8 bases fit TRBD1. Germline V gives CDR1 PRHDT, CDR2 FYEKMQ (reference sequence). V trimming: 5 bases; J trimming: 8 bases; junction bases outside the gene matches: 11. The CDR3 covers 15 residues. The CDR3 loop is CASSGDRRAVDEQFF. Written as DNA, the CDR3 is TGTGCCAGCAGCGGGGACAGGCGCGCGGTAGATGAGCAGTTCTTC.